The 30 T cell receptor beta chains in this list originate from one sample, sequenced in a study of cytomegalovirus exposure and HLA in healthy donors. 13 Jbeta primers and 60 Vbeta primers were used for the PCR. Clones were read by immunoSEQ multiplex PCR, and TCRdb kept only the in-frame ones, dropping some. The sample includes more than 150,000 clones, approximately 84% of them seen just once. The sequenced sample consisted of PBMCs. The receptors were gathered from a woman aged 40 to 50 in good health and CMV-seropositive.

The chain employs TRBV9 and TRBJ1-4; 10 bases are a match to TRBD1. The CDR3 is 15 residues long. Germline values: CDR1 SGDLS, CDR2 YYNGEE. V shed 3 bases and J 5 bases; nucleotides not matched to a gene: 4. DNA for the CDR3: TGTGCCAGCAGCGGGGGGGACAGGGGAAATGAAAAACTGTTTTTT. It specifies CASSGGDRGNEKLFF. Full variable domain (missing parts from reference TRBV9 and TRBJ1-4): DSGVTQTPKHLITATGQRVTLRCSPRSGDLSVYWYQQSLDQGLQFLIQYYNGEERAKGNILERFSAQQFPDLHSELNLSSLELGDSALYFCASSGGDRGNEKLFFGSGTQLSVL.

This sequence joins TRBV6-1 and TRBJ2-4, with no clear D. Germline lookup yields CDR1 MNHNS and CDR2 SASEGT. V gave up 5 bases and J gave up 0 bases, with 11 bases separating them. The CDR3 has 15 amino acids. The CDR3 DNA is TGTGCCAGCAGTACAGCAGTACTAGCCAAAAACATTCAGTACTTC. This sequence encodes CASSTAVLAKNIQYF.

The chain recombines TRBV28 with TRBJ1-4, with a possible D match to TRBD1 (5 bases). V shed 3 bases and J shed 1 base, with 15 bases lying between them. CDR3 size: 17 residues. Per the germline V gene, CDR1 is MDHEN and CDR2 is SYDVKM. CDR3 in amino acids: CASSFGLGARTNEKLFF. Written as DNA, the CDR3 is TGTGCCAGCAGTTTTGGCCTTGGGGCCAGAACTAATGAAAAACTGTTTTTT.

The rearrangement uses TRBV6-6 and TRBJ2-2; D perhaps matches TRBD2 (6 bases). Germline CDR1 is MNHNY and CDR2 is SVGAGI (reference sequence). This CDR3 contains 15 residues. Trimming shortened V by 1 base and J by 4 bases, and 10 bases separated the two germline ends. This CDR3 is CASSYLGLFTGELFF. The DNA for the CDR3 is TGTGCCAGCAGTTACTTGGGACTTTTCACCGGGGAGCTGTTTTTT.

V gene TRBV5-4 combines with J gene TRBJ2-5; a possible D gene is TRBD1 (6 bases). Germline-derived CDR1 and CDR2 are SGHNT and YYREEE (reference sequence). This CDR3 comprises 13 residues. Trimming took off 3 bases at V and 3 bases at J, with 9 bases between the two ends. The CDR3 here is CASSSRQEETQYF. DNA for the CDR3: TGTGCCAGCAGCTCAAGACAGGAAGAGACCCAGTACTTC.

As for this clone: Other DNA sequences from this sample encode an identical CDR3 as well. V is TRBV10-3 and J is TRBJ2-7, with 10 bases matching TRBD1. Germline lookup yields CDR1 ENHRY and CDR2 SYGVKD. The CDR3 is 13 residues long. With 6 bases clipped from V and 4 bases from J, the junction kept 3 bases outside the gene matches. The CDR3 here is CAISPGQGYEQYF. In nucleotides, the CDR3 is TGTGCCATCAGCCCGGGACAGGGGTACGAGCAGTACTTC.

The chain carries TRBV2 and TRBJ2-3; 8 bases match TRBD2. Germline assignment: CDR1 SNHLY and CDR2 FYNNEI. V lost 4 bases and J lost 3; bases outside the gene matches: 3. This CDR3 contains 14 residues. This CDR3 is CASSVPGGTDTQYF. CDR3 coding DNA: TGTGCCAGCAGTGTCCCGGGGGGGACAGATACGCAGTATTTT. The full variable domain, its missing parts supplied by reference TRBV2 and TRBJ2-3, is EPEVTQTPSHQVTQMGQEVILRCVPISNHLYFYWYRQILGQKVEFLVSFYNNEISEKSEIFDDQFSVERPDGSNFTLKIRSTKLEDSAMYFCASSVPGGTDTQYFGPGTRLTVL.

This chain joins TRBV5-4 and TRBJ1-6; possibly TRBD1 for D (6 bases). Germline values: CDR1 SGHNT, CDR2 YYREEE (reference sequence). The CDR3 covers 15 residues. Trimming took 2 bases from V and 7 from J, leaving 13 bases between them. CDR3 in DNA: TGTGCCAGCAGCTTTGTCGGACAGATGAATTCACCCCTCCACTTT. It yields the protein CASSFVGQMNSPLHF.

This chain connects TRBV13 to TRBJ2-3; D may be TRBD2 (5 bases). This CDR3 is built from 12 residues. Germline V gene lookup returns CDR1 PRHDT and CDR2 FYEKMQ (reference sequence). The V end lost 5 bases, the J end lost 10 bases, and 13 bases lay between the germline ends. CDR3 bases: TGTGCCAGCAGCACCCAGTTGGGAGCGCAGTATTTT. Amino acid sequence: CASSTQLGAQYF. The full variable domain, rest sourced from reference TRBV13 and TRBJ2-3, is AAGVIQSPRHLIKEKRETATLKCYPIPRHDTVYWYQQGPGQDPQFLISFYEKMQSDKGSIPDRFSAQQFSDYHSELNMSSLELGDSALYFCASSTQLGAQYFGPGTRLTVL.

This clone was counted a few times. This chain connects TRBV30 to TRBJ1-3, with D tentatively TRBD1 (5 bases). The V gene's germline CDR1 is GTSNPN and CDR2 SVGIG (reference sequence). V lost 4 bases to trimming and J lost 1 base, with 14 bases between them. The CDR3 is 15 residues long. CDR3 sequence: CAWTPPGGSGNTIYF. CDR3 coding DNA: TGTGCCTGGACCCCCCCCGGGGGATCTGGAAACACCATATATTTT.

This chain links TRBV28 with TRBJ2-1, with D possibly matching TRBD2 (6 bases). The CDR3 contains 14 residues. The V end lost 7 bases, the J end lost 0 bases, and 10 bases lay between the germline ends. Germline V gene sequence: CDR1 MDHEN, CDR2 SYDVKM. The CDR3 sequence: CASITGSSYNEQFF. The DNA for the CDR3 is TGTGCCAGCATTACCGGGAGCTCCTACAATGAGCAGTTCTTC.

The chain has TRBV2 and TRBJ1-2, with TRBD1 matching over 8 bases. V dropped 8 bases and J dropped 4; count of bases not matched to a gene: 3. This CDR3 spans 12 amino acids. Germline V gives CDR1 SNHLY, CDR2 FYNNEI. Here the CDR3 reads CASWGTGYGYTF. The CDR3 DNA reads as TGTGCCAGCTGGGGGACAGGCTATGGCTACACCTTC. The full variable domain, with the rest looked up from reference TRBV2 and TRBJ1-2, is EPEVTQTPSHQVTQMGQEVILRCVPISNHLYFYWYRQILGQKVEFLVSFYNNEISEKSEIFDDQFSVERPDGSNFTLKIRSTKLEDSAMYFCASWGTGYGYTFGSGTRLTVV.

CDR3: CASSSLAGSYNEQFF. DNA of the CDR3: TGTGCCAGCAGTTCTCTAGCGGGTTCCTACAATGAGCAGTTCTTC. The chain joins TRBV27 to TRBJ2-1, with 8 positions matching TRBD2. The germline V gene encodes CDR1 MNHEY and CDR2 SMNVEV (reference sequence). The CDR3 is 15 residues long. Losses at the gene ends were 4 bases for V and 1 base for J; bases not matched to a gene: 3.

This clone was observed a handful of times. An end of the junction does not agree with germline; a read error may underlie this. The V call is TRBV11-3, the J call TRBJ2-5, with D possibly being TRBD1 (6 bases). Germline V gives CDR1 SGHNT, CDR2 YENEEA. The CDR3 is 15 amino acids. The CDR3 DNA is TGTGCCGGCAGCATGTCCAGGGGTTTATTGGAGACCCAGTACTTC. Residues: CAGSMSRGLLETQYF.

The rearrangement uses TRBV5-6 and TRBJ1-5, with a weak D call TRBD1 (5 bases). Trimming shortened V by 4 bases and J by 3 bases, and 14 bases separated the two germline ends. CDR3 length: 15 residues. CDR1 and CDR2 from the germline V gene are SGHDT and YYEEEE. CDR3 amino acids: CASSDGIGDNQPQHF. DNA for the CDR3: TGTGCCAGCAGCGATGGTATAGGGGACAATCAGCCCCAGCATTTT.

This chain uses TRBV19 with TRBJ1-2, with D perhaps matching TRBD1 (6 bases). This CDR3 contains 13 residues. V was trimmed by 5 bases and J by 2 bases, leaving 9 bases between them. Looked up from germline, CDR1 is LNHDA and CDR2 is SQIVND (reference sequence). As DNA, the CDR3 is TGTGCCAGTAGTTTTACAGGGAACTATGGCTACACCTTC. It yields the protein CASSFTGNYGYTF.

The V gene is TRBV12-1, the J gene TRBJ1-2. TRBV12-1 is described as a pseudogene. CDR3 length: 16 amino acids. In DNA, the CDR3 is TGTGCCAGCAGCGTAGGTTTTGAGGCGGATAACTATGGCTACACCTTC. Amino acids: CASSVGFEADNYGYTF.

This chain links TRBV5-8 with TRBJ1-6; 7 nucleotides match TRBD1. This CDR3 has 15 residues. Germline CDR1 reads SGHTS; CDR2 reads YDEGEE. With V trimmed by 4 bases and J by 1 base, 2 bases remained unmatched. The CDR3 DNA reads as TGTGCCAGCAGCCCACAGGGGTCCTATAATTCACCCCTCCACTTT. Residues: CASSPQGSYNSPLHF.

The V gene is TRBV7-8, the J gene TRBJ1-4; tentatively, D is TRBD1 (6 bases). CDR1 SGHVS and CDR2 FQNEAQ come from the germline V gene. There are 14 residues in the CDR3. The V and J ends lost 5 bases and 8 bases respectively, with 15 bases between them. In DNA, the CDR3 is TGTGCCAGCAGCCAATACAGGGTCGGGGAAAAACTGTTTTTT. Its protein is CASSQYRVGEKLFF.

The CDR3: CASSLVVPGTVNYGYTF. The CDR3 DNA follows: TGTGCCAGCAGCTTAGTTGTTCCCGGGACAGTTAACTATGGCTACACCTTC. This chain uses TRBV11-3 with TRBJ1-2; 7 bases fit TRBD1. This CDR3 has 17 residues. Germline CDR1 SGHNT, CDR2 YENEEA. Trimming cost V 1 base and J 1 base; bases outside gene matches: 9.

This clone was picked up a small number of times. The chain employs TRBV7-3 and TRBJ2-3, with a tentative D call TRBD2 (7 bases). The CDR3 contains 16 residues. Trimming took off 5 bases at V and 4 bases at J, with 19 bases between the two ends. CDR1 and CDR2 from the germline V gene are SGHTA and FQGTGA. In nucleotides, the CDR3 is TGTGCCAGCAGCCCTTGGGGTGGGGGGGGCCCAGATACGCAGTATTTT. Protein product: CASSPWGGGGPDTQYF. Looking up the rest from reference TRBV7-3 and TRBJ2-3 gives the full variable domain: GAGVSQTPSNKVTEKGKYVELRCDPISGHTALYWYRQSLGQGPEFLIYFQGTGAADDSGLPNDRFFAVRPEGSVSTLKIQRTERGDSAVYLCASSPWGGGGPDTQYFGPGTRLTVL.

This clone showed up just once. V is TRBV4-3 and J is TRBJ1-1; D is unclear. The CDR3 is 15 amino acids. In germline, CDR1 is LGHNA, CDR2 YSLEER. Trimming cost V 2 bases and J 3 bases, with 13 bases left between them. The CDR3 loop is CASSQQVSRDTEAFF. CDR3 DNA sequence: TGCGCCAGCAGCCAACAGGTTTCCCGAGACACTGAAGCTTTCTTT.

This chain uses TRBV5-1 with TRBJ2-3; 9 bases align to TRBD2. Per germline, CDR1 SGHRS and CDR2 YFSETQ. This CDR3 has 15 residues. Trimming took 4 bases from V and 2 from J; bases not matched to a gene: 5. The CDR3 sequence is CASSPAGGPTDTQYF. The CDR3 nucleotides read TGCGCCAGCAGCCCAGCGGGGGGTCCCACAGATACGCAGTATTTT.

The chain is built from TRBV2 and TRBJ1-2; 8 bases align to TRBD1. The length of the CDR3 is 15 residues. Per germline, CDR1 SNHLY and CDR2 FYNNEI. Trimming took 1 base from V and 2 from J; bases not matched to a gene: 3. The CDR3 sequence is CASSEGYRGNYGYTF. The DNA of the CDR3 is TGTGCCAGCAGTGAAGGGTACAGGGGGAACTATGGCTACACCTTC.

The genes are TRBV27 and TRBJ2-1; maybe TRBD1 (6 bases). Trimming cost V 8 bases and J 4 bases, with 24 bases left between them. Germline CDR1 and CDR2: MNHEY and SMNVEV (reference sequence). CDR3 length: 17 residues. The CDR3 reads CASRRGTSPDFYNEQFF. For the CDR3, the DNA is TGTGCCAGCCGCAGGGGAACCTCTCCGGATTTTTACAATGAGCAGTTCTTC.

To note about this clone: Its ends do not fully match the called genes, so a read error is possible. The chain combines TRBV30 with TRBJ2-4; 9 bases line up with TRBD2. Germline CDR1 GTSNPN, CDR2 SVGIG (reference sequence). CDR3 length equals 14 residues. The CDR3 sequence: CAWSVLAGVNSQYF. The CDR3 nucleotides are TGTGCCTGGAGTGTATTAGCGGGGGTGAACAGTCAGTACTTC.

The rearrangement links TRBV13 to TRBJ1-5; D is possibly TRBD1 (5 bases). The CDR3 totals 14 residues. Trimming removed 2 bases from V and 3 bases from J, with 8 bases in between. CDR1 is PRHDT, CDR2 FYEKMQ, per germline (reference sequence). The CDR3 reads CASSLRGSNQPQHF. The CDR3, as DNA: TGTGCCAGCAGCTTAAGGGGATCCAATCAGCCCCAGCATTTT.

The rearrangement joins TRBV19 to TRBJ1-2; D is ambiguous. Germline CDR1 and CDR2: LNHDA and SQIVND (reference sequence). This CDR3 is built from 13 residues. Trimming cost V 5 bases and J 6 bases, with 13 bases left between them. CDR3 DNA: TGTGCCAGTAGTTCACGGGAAAAGAATGGCTACACCTTC. The encoded protein is CASSSREKNGYTF.

This chain connects TRBV11-1 to TRBJ1-6; TRBD1 is a possible D gene (6 bases). The CDR3 is 17 residues long. Trimming shortened V by 0 bases and J by 9 bases, and 18 bases separated the two germline ends. Germline CDR1 and CDR2: SGHAT and FQDESV (reference sequence). In DNA, the CDR3 is TGTGCCAGCAGCTTAGCCCCAGAAGGACAGTCCCCTTCACCCCTCCACTTT. As protein: CASSLAPEGQSPSPLHF.

This chain joins TRBV5-1 and TRBJ1-2, with TRBD1 identical over 7 bases. Germline V gene sequence: CDR1 SGHRS, CDR2 YFSETQ. The CDR3 sequence is 14 residues long. After removal of 0 bases from V and 6 bases from J, the junction contained 5 bases not matched to a gene. CDR3 DNA sequence: TGCGCCAGCAGCTTGGGAGACAGGGACCATGGCTACACCTTC. Its translation: CASSLGDRDHGYTF. The full variable domain, rest sourced from reference TRBV5-1 and TRBJ1-2, is KAGVTQTPRYLIKTRGQQVTLSCSPISGHRSVSWYQQTPGQGLQFLFEYFSETQRNKGNFPGRFSGRQFSNSRSEMNVSTLELGDSALYLCASSLGDRDHGYTFGSGTRLTVV.